One sample yielded the 13 T cell receptor beta chains listed below, sequenced in a study of OX40 agonist ivuxolimab in advanced cancers. Library prep was done by the immunoSEQ multiplex PCR assay. The source is immuneACCESS, and TCRdb retained only in-frame sequences with V and J called. Part of the clones is not carried over; for the studies checked, unresolved V genes explain less than half of this, and the remainder is unexplained. This sample has 89,000 or so clones in its table, and 70% to 90% of those were observed once. Approximately 0.76% of the sample is taken by the ten largest. The sample was CD4+ or CD8+ T cells sorted from blood, taken in a trial of the OX40 agonist ivuxolimab. These receptors all stem from an adult with an advanced solid tumor such as melanoma, head and neck, liver or kidney cancer.

This clone was seen a handful of times. The chain links TRBV2 to TRBJ1-4, with 9 positions matching TRBD1. Germline V gives CDR1 SNHLY, CDR2 FYNNEI. Trimming took 6 bases from V and 10 from J; bases not matched to a gene: 6. The CDR3 runs 13 residues. CDR3 sequence: CASRGQGYAKLFF. The CDR3 nucleotides are TGTGCCAGCAGGGGACAGGGCTACGCAAAACTGTTTTTT.

V and J are TRBV21-1 and TRBJ1-2; TRBD1, the D gene given by the table, was not confirmed from the DNA. TRBV21-1 is tagged as a pseudogene. The CDR3 consists of 15 residues. DNA for the CDR3: TGTGCCAGCAGCAGTAGGGACAGGGGGAACTATGGCTACACCTTC. Encoded protein: CASSSRDRGNYGYTF.

This clone was observed a single time. The rearrangement uses TRBV4-1 and TRBJ2-1, with 8 nucleotides matching TRBD1. Germline V gene data show CDR1 as MGHRA and CDR2 as YSYEKL. V trimming: 2 bases; J trimming: 15 bases; junction bases outside the gene matches: 12. The CDR3 contains 14 residues. The CDR3 reads CASSQPAGTGIPFF. Here the CDR3 DNA reads TGCGCCAGCAGCCAACCAGCCGGGACAGGTATACCGTTCTTC.

The rearrangement uses TRBV14 and TRBJ1-5; perhaps TRBD1 as D (5 bases). Germline V lookup: CDR1 SGHDN, CDR2 FVKESK. This CDR3 comprises 13 residues. V was clipped by 3 bases and J by 7 bases, with 10 bases between them. CDR3 amino acids: CASSQSGDQPQHF. In DNA form, the CDR3 reads TGTGCCAGCAGCCAGTCCGGGGACCAGCCCCAGCATTTT.

The rearrangement links TRBV28 to TRBJ1-3; possibly TRBD1 for D (5 bases). Germline-derived CDR1 and CDR2 are MDHEN and SYDVKM. The length of the CDR3 is 13 residues. V lost 10 bases, J lost 4 bases, and 14 bases lay in between. CDR3 bases: TGTGCCACCTACCGGGGGTCCGGAAACACCATATATTTT. This encodes CATYRGSGNTIYF.

V usage is TRBV7-9 and J usage is TRBJ2-7; 11 positions match TRBD1. This CDR3 is built from 14 residues. The V gene end was trimmed by 3 bases and the J gene end by 6 bases; junction bases not matched to a gene: 4. The germline gives CDR1 SEHNR, CDR2 FQNEAQ (reference sequence). The CDR3 DNA reads as TGTGCCAGCAGCTTTGCGGACAGGGGGCTCGAGCAGTACTTC. Translated, it gives CASSFADRGLEQYF.

The V gene is TRBV7-9, the J gene TRBJ2-7; D not resolved. The CDR3 sequence is 13 residues long. Germline V gene lookup returns CDR1 SEHNR and CDR2 FQNEAQ (reference sequence). The V and J ends lost 5 bases and 7 bases respectively, with 15 bases between them. CDR3 in amino acids: CASSGLLSWEQYF. The CDR3 nucleotides read TGTGCCAGCAGCGGATTGCTGAGTTGGGAGCAGTACTTC.

This clone was observed a single time. This chain connects TRBV19 to TRBJ2-6; D may be TRBD1 (5 bases). Trimming pared 0 bases from V and 0 bases from J, leaving 6 bases between. Germline V gene lookup returns CDR1 LNHDA and CDR2 SQIVND (reference sequence). The CDR3 extends over 16 amino acids. The CDR3, as DNA: TGTGCCAGTAGTATAGAAACAGGCTCTGGGGCCAACGTCCTGACTTTC. Encoded protein: CASSIETGSGANVLTF.

The chain is built from TRBV9 and TRBJ2-2; TRBD2 matches at 9 bases. This CDR3 spans 14 amino acids. Unmatched junction bases numbered 5, after V lost 4 bases and J lost 7 bases. Germline V CDR1 and CDR2: SGDLS, YYNGEE. CDR3 nucleotides: TGTGCCAGCAGCCGGACTAGCGCGGGCGGGGAGCTGTTTTTT. Its protein is CASSRTSAGGELFF. The full variable domain, with the rest looked up from reference TRBV9 and TRBJ2-2, is DSGVTQTPKHLITATGQRVTLRCSPRSGDLSVYWYQQSLDQGLQFLIQYYNGEERAKGNILERFSAQQFPDLHSELNLSSLELGDSALYFCASSRTSAGGELFFGEGSRLTVL.

This clone appeared a single time. The chain is built from TRBV5-5 and TRBJ1-3; D remains unclear. The CDR3 is 15 amino acids. Per germline, CDR1 SGHKS and CDR2 YYEKEE (reference sequence). Trimming left V 0 bases short and J 4 bases short, with 11 bases between. As DNA, the CDR3 is TGTGCCAGCAGCTTGGTTCAGGCCAGGGGAAACACCATATATTTT. It is translated as CASSLVQARGNTIYF.

For the CDR3, the DNA is TGTGCCAGCAGTGACTCCCGACTAGCGGGAAAAGAGACCCAGTACTTC. Residues: CASSDSRLAGKETQYF. This chain connects TRBV28 to TRBJ2-5; TRBD2 matches at 11 bases. Germline loops: CDR1 MDHEN, CDR2 SYDVKM. CDR3 length: 16 residues. After removal of 5 bases from V and 3 bases from J, the junction contained 8 bases not matched to a gene.

The chain recombines TRBV7-2 with TRBJ1-2; possible D gene TRBD1, 6 bases. Germline lookup yields CDR1 SGHTA and CDR2 FQGNSA. Trimming cost V 3 bases and J 0 bases, with 11 bases left between them. This CDR3 is built from 15 residues. The CDR3 DNA reads as TGTGCCAGCAGCTTCTATGGACAGTCTAACTATGGCTACACCTTC. Translated, it gives CASSFYGQSNYGYTF.

This chain connects TRBV7-3 to TRBJ2-1; 12 bases align to TRBD2. The trim removed 5 bases at V and 8 bases at J, leaving 7 bases unmatched. The CDR3 runs 15 residues. Germline V gives CDR1 SGHTA, CDR2 FQGTGA. The CDR3 loop reads CASSPRTSGVDEQFF. The CDR3, as DNA: TGTGCCAGCAGCCCTCGGACTAGCGGGGTGGATGAGCAGTTCTTC.